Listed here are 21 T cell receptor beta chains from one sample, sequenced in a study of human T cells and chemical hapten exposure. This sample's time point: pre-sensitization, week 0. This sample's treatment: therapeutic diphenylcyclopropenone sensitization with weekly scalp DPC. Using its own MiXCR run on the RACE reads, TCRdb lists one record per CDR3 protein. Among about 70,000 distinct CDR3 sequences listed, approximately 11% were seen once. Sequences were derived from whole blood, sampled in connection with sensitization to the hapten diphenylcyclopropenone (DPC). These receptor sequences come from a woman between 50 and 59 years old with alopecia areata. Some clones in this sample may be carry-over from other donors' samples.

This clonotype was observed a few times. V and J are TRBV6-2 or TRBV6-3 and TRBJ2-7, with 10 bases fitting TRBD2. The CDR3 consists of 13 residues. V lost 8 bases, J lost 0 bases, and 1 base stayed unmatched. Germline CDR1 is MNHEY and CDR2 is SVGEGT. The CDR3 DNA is TGTGCCAGCTGGACTAGCGGCTCCTACGAGCAGTACTTC. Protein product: CASWTSGSYEQYF.

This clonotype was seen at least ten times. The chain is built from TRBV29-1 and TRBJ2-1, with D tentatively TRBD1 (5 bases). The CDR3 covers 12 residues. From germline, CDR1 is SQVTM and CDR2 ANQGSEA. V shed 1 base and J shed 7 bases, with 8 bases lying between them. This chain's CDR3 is CSVEVGVNEQFF. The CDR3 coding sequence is TGCAGCGTTGAAGTAGGGGTTAATGAGCAGTTCTTC.

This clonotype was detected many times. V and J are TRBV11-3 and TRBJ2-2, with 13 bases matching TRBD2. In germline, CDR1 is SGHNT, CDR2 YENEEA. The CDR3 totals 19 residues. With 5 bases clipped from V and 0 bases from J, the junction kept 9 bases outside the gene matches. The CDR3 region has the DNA TGTGCCAGCAGCCCGTCGGGACTAGCGGGGACGCCGAACACCGGGGAGCTGTTTTTT. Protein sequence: CASSPSGLAGTPNTGELFF.

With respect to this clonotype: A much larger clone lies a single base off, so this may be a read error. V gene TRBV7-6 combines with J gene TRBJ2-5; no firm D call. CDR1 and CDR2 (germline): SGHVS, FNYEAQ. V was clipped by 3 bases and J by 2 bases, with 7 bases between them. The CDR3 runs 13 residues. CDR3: CASSFGLQETQYF. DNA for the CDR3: TGTGCCAGCAGCTTTGGGCTTCAAGAGACCCAGTACTTC.

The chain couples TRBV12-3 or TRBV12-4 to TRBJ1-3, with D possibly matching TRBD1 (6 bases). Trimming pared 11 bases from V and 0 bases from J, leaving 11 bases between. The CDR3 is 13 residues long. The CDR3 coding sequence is TGTGCCGCACAACAGGGCTCTGGAAACACCATATATTTT. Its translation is CAAQQGSGNTIYF.

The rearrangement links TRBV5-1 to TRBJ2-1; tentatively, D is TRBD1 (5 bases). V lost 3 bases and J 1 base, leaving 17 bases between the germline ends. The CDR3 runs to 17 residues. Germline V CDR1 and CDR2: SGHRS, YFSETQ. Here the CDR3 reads CASSSPVGVGSYNEQFF. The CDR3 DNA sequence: TGCGCCAGCAGCTCCCCTGTAGGGGTAGGTTCCTACAATGAGCAGTTCTTC.

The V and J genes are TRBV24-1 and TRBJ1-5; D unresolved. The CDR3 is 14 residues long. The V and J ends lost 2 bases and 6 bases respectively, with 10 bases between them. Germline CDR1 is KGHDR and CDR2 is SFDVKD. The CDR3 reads CATSDSAIGQPQHF. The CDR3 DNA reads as TGTGCCACCAGTGATTCCGCGATTGGTCAGCCCCAGCATTTT.

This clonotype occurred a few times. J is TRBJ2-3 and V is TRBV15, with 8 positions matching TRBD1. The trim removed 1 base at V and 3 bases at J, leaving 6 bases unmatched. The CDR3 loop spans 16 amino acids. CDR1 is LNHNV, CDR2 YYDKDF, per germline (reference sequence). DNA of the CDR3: TGTGCCACCAGCAGAGGCAGGGGGCAAAGTACAGATACGCAGTATTTT. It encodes CATSRGRGQSTDTQYF.

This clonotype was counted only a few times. DNA of the CDR3: TGTGCCAGTACATCCCCAGGGGGCTATCAGCCCCAGCATTTT. Translated: CASTSPGGYQPQHF. The chain is built from TRBV19 and TRBJ1-5; the match to TRBD1 covers 8 bases. The CDR3 runs 14 residues. Germline V lookup: CDR1 LNHDA, CDR2 SQIVND (reference sequence). The V gene end was trimmed by 7 bases and the J gene end by 5 bases; junction bases not matched to a gene: 7. The variable domain in full, with the rest retrieved from reference TRBV19 and TRBJ1-5, is DGGITQSPKYLFRKEGQNVTLSCEQNLNHDAMYWYRQDPGQGLRLIYYSQIVNDFQKGDIAEGYSVSREKKESFPLTVTSAQKNPTAFYLCASTSPGGYQPQHFGDGTRLSIL.

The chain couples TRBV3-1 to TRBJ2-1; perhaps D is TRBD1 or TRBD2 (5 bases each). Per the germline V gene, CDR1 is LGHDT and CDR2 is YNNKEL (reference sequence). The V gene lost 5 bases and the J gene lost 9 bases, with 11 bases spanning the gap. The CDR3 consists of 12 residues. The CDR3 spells CASSGLDSEQFF. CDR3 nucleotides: TGTGCCAGCAGCGGACTCGACAGTGAGCAGTTCTTC.

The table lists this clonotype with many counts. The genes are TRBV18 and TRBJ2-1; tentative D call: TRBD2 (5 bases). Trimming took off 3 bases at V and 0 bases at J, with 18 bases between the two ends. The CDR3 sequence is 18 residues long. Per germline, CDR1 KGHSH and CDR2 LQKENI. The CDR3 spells CASSPSLLASSSYNEQFF. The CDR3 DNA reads TGTGCCAGCTCACCCTCCCTTTTAGCGTCTAGCTCCTACAATGAGCAGTTCTTC.

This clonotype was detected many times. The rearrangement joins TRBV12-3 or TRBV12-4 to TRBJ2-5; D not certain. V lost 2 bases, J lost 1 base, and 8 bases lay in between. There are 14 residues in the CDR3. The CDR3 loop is CASSLQPTQETQYF. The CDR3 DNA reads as TGTGCCAGCAGTTTACAGCCGACCCAAGAGACCCAGTACTTC.

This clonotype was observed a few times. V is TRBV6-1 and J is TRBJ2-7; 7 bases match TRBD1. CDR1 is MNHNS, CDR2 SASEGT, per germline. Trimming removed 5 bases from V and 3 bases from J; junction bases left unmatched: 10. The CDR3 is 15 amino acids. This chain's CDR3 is CASSPGTTGNYEQYF. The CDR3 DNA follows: TGTGCCAGCAGTCCCGGGACGACAGGGAACTACGAGCAGTACTTC.

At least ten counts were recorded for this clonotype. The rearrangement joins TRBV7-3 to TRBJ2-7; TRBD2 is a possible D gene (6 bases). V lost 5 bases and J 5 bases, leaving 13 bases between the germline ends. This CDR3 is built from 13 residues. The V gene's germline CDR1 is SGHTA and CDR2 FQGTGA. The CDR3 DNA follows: TGTGCCAGCAGCCTGGACCCGGGGGACGAGCAGTACTTC. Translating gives CASSLDPGDEQYF. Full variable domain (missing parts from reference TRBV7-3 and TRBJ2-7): GAGVSQTPSNKVTEKGKYVELRCDPISGHTALYWYRQSLGQGPEFLIYFQGTGAADDSGLPNDRFFAVRPEGSVSTLKIQRTERGDSAVYLCASSLDPGDEQYFGPGTRLTVT.

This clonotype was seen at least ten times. The CDR3 DNA follows: TGCAGCGTTAACCGGGACTCCACAGATACGCAGTATTTT. Amino acid sequence: CSVNRDSTDTQYF. V gene TRBV29-1 combines with J gene TRBJ2-3; D might be TRBD2 (6 bases). CDR3 length: 13 residues. Trimming left V 5 bases short and J 2 bases short, with 11 bases between. The germline V gene encodes CDR1 SQVTM and CDR2 ANQGSEA.

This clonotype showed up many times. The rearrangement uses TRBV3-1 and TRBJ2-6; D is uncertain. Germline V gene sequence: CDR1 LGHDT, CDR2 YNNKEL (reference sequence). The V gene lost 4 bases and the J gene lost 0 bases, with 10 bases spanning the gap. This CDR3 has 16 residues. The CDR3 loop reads CASSPDTYSGANVLTF. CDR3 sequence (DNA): TGTGCCAGCAGCCCTGACACCTACTCTGGGGCCAACGTCCTGACTTTC.

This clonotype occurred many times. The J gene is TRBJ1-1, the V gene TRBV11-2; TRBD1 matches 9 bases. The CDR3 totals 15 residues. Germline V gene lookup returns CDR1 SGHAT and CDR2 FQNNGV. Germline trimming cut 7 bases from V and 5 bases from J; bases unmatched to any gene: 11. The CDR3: CASMRTGVERTEAFF. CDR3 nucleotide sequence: TGTGCCAGCATGAGGACAGGGGTCGAGAGAACTGAAGCTTTCTTT.

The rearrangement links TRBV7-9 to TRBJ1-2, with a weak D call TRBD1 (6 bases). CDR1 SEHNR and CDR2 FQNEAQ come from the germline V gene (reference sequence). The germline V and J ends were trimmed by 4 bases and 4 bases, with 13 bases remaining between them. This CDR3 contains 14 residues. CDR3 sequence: CASSSRDTIYGYTF. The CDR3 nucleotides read TGTGCCAGCAGCTCCCGGGACACCATCTATGGCTACACCTTC.

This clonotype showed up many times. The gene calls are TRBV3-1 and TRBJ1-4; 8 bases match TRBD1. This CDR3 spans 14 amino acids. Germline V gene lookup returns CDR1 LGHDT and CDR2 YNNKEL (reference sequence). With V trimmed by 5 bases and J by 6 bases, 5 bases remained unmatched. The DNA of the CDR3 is TGTGCCAGCAGCAAACAGGGGGTTGATGAAAAACTGTTTTTT. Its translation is CASSKQGVDEKLFF.

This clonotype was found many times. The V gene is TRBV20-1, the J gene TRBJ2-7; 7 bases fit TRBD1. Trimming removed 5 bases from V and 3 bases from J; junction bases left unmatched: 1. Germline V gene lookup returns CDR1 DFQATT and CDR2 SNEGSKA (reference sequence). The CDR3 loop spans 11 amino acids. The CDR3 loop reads CSAGQVYEQYF. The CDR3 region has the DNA TGCAGTGCTGGACAGGTCTACGAGCAGTACTTC.

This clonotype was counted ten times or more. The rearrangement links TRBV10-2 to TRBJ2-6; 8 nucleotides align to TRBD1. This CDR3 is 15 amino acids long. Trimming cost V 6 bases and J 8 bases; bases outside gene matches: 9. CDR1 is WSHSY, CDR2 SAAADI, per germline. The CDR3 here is CASSTPGQGTNVLTF. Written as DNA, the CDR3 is TGCGCCAGCAGCACCCCCGGACAGGGAACCAACGTCCTGACTTTC.